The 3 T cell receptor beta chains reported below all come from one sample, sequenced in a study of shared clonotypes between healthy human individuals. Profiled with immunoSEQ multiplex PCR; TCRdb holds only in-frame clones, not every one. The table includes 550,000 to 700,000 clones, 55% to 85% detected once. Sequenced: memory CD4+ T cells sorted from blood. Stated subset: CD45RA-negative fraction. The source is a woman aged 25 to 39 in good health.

The CDR3 protein is CASSRRIMNTEAFF. In nucleotides, the CDR3 is TGTGCCAGCAGCCGCCGGATTATGAACACTGAAGCTTTCTTT. The V and J genes are TRBV7-9 and TRBJ1-1, with no clear D. The CDR3 loop spans 14 amino acids. CDR1 is SEHNR and CDR2 is FQNEAQ in the germline V gene (reference sequence). Trimming shortened V by 5 bases and J by 0 bases, and 10 bases separated the two germline ends.

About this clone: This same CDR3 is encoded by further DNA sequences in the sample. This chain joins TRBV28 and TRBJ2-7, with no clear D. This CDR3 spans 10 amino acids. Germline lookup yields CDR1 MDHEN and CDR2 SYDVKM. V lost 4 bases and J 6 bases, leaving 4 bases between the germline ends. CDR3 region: CASSSLEQYF. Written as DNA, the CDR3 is TGTGCCAGCAGTTCGCTCGAGCAGTACTTC.

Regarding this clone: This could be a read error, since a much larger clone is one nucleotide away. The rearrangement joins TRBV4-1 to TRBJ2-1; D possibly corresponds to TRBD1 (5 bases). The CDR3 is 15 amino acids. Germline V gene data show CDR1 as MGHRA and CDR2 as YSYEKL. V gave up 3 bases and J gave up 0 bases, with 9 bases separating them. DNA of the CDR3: TGCGCCAGCAGCCAGGACACGAGCTCCTACAATGAGCAGTTCTTC. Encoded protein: CASSQDTSSYNEQFF.